Detailed here is one T cell receptor (beta chain). The CDR3 is 16 residues long. Germline loops: CDR1 SGHVS, CDR2 FNYEAQ. This record belongs to a study of T cells expressing NK-cell markers. Synthesis of TCR beta cDNA relied on 5'RACE template switching carrying UMIs. TCRdb re-called the 5' RACE reads, yielding one record per CDR3 amino acid sequence without DNA. The sample features 400,000 or so distinct CDR3 sequences, with around a tenth in its top ten. The receptor was isolated from a woman between 50 and 59 years old in good health. The sequenced sample consisted of blood T cells: a sorted CD56 or NKG2C T cell subset, CD4+ or CD8+ T cells, or bulk PBMC T cells (not recorded which). The genes are TRBV7-6 and TRBJ2-2; TCRdb selects TRBD1, and the lack of DNA leaves this call unchecked. CDR3 residues: CASSTRTQTLTGELFF.